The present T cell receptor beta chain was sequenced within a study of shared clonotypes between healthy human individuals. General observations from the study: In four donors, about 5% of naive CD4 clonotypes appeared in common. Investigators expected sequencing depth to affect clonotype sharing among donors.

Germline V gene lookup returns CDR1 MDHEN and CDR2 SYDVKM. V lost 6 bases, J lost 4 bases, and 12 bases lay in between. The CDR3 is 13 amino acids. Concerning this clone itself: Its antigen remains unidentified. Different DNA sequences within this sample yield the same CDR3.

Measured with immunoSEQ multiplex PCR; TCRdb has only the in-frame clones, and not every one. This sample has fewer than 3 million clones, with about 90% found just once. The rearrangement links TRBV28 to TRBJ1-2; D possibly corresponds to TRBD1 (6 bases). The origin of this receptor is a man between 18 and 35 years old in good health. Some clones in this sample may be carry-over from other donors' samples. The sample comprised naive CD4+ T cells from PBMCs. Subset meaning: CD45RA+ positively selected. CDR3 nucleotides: TGTGCCAGCAGCCGTGACAGGTTCTATGGCTACACCTTC. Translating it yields CASSRDRFYGYTF.